Detailed here is one TCR beta chain. The data derive from a study of blood T cell repertoires in COVID-19. Study-wide context: In each case, the material was cDNA or gDNA derived from T cells, B-cell-depleted T cells, or PBMCs.

Trimming removed 6 bases from V and 4 bases from J, with 22 bases in between. The V gene's germline CDR1 is MDHEN and CDR2 SYDVKM. CDR3 size: 16 residues. In the original processing: By means of reference gene primer amplification, nucleated cell counts were estimated. Only in-frame clones appear in the TCRdb table, and some are missing; sequencing was by immunoSEQ multiplex PCR. The V and J calls and clone size are taken from that table; D and trimming were inferred from the DNA. The repertoire holds around 290,000 clones, roughly 91% seen once, with 2% in the top ten. The participants were between about 18 and 95 years old and came from 20 to 30 US areas.

The sequenced material came from PBMCs or T cells enriched from blood (not recorded which). The chain couples TRBV28 to TRBJ2-7, with a tentative D call TRBD1 (6 bases). The sequence was obtained from a woman aged 55 to 70 in a cohort exposed to, infected with or recovered from COVID-19 (not recorded which). For the CDR3, the DNA is TGTGCCAGCAGGGAATTCGGGACACTGAGTTTGTACGAGCAGTACTTC. This gives the protein CASREFGTLSLYEQYF.